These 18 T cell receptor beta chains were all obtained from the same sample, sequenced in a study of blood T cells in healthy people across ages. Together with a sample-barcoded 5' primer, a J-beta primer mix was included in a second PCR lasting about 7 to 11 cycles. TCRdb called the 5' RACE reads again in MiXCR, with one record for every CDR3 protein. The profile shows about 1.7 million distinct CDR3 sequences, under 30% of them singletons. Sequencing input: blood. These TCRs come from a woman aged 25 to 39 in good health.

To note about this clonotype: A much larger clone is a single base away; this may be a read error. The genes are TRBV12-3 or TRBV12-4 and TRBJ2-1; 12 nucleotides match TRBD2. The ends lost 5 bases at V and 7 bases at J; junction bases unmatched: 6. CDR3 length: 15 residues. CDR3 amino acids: CASSLCTSGGNEQFF. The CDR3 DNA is TGTGCCAGCAGTCTTTGTACTAGCGGGGGGAATGAGCAGTTCTTC.

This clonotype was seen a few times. CDR3 sequence reads: CASSELWATEAFF. Here the CDR3 DNA reads TGTGCCAGCAGTGAATTATGGGCCACTGAAGCTTTCTTT. The chain recombines TRBV6-1 with TRBJ1-1; no reliable D call. The CDR3 has 13 residues. CDR1 is MNHNS, CDR2 SASEGT, per germline. V was pared by 2 bases and J by 4 bases, with 8 bases between.

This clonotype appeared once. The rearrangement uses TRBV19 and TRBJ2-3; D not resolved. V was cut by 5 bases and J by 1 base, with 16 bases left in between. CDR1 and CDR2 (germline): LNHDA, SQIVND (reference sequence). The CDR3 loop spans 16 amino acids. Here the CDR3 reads CASSGIREIGTDTQYF. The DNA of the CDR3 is TGTGCCAGTAGTGGGATTCGAGAGATCGGCACAGATACGCAGTATTTT.

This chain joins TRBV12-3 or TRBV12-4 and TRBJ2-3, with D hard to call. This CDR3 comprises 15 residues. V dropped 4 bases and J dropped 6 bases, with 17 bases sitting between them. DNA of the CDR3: TGTGCCAGCAGTTCGGACCCAGTTTGGGATGATACGCAGTATTTT. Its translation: CASSSDPVWDDTQYF.

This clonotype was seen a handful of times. The CDR3 protein is CSVSRTSGLETQYF. The CDR3 nucleotides are TGCAGCGTCTCCAGGACTAGCGGACTAGAGACCCAGTACTTC. The chain recombines TRBV29-1 with TRBJ2-5, with 10 bases identical to TRBD2. The V and J ends lost 6 bases and 4 bases, in that order; junction bases with no gene match: 8. This CDR3 is built from 14 residues. Per germline, CDR1 SQVTM and CDR2 ANQGSEA.

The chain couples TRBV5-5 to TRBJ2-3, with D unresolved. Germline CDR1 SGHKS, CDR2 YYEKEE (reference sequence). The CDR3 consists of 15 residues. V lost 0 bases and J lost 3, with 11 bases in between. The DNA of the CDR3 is TGTGCCAGCAGCTTGGGTGATGCCTTGACAGATACGCAGTATTTT. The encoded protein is CASSLGDALTDTQYF. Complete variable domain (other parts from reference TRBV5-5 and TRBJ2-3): DAGVTQSPTHLIKTRGQQVTLRCSPISGHKSVSWYQQVLGQGPQFIFQYYEKEERGRGNFPDRFSARQFPNYSSELNVNALLLGDSALYLCASSLGDALTDTQYFGPGTRLTVL.

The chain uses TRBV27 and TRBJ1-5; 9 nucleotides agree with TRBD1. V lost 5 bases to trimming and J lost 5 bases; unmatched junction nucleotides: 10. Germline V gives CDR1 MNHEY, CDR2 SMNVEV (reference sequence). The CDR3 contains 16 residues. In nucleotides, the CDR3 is TGTGCCAGCAGTCCGACACAGGGGGCCATAGATCAGCCCCAGCATTTT. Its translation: CASSPTQGAIDQPQHF.

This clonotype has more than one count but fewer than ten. The CDR3 here is CASSGTGGSPLHF. As DNA, the CDR3 is TGTGCCAGCAGCGGGACAGGGGGTTCACCCCTCCACTTT. The chain carries TRBV9 and TRBJ1-6, with 10 bases identical to TRBD1. The V segment lost 3 bases and the J segment 9 bases; nucleotides outside the gene matches: 0. The CDR3 extends over 13 amino acids. CDR1 SGDLS and CDR2 YYNGEE come from the germline V gene.

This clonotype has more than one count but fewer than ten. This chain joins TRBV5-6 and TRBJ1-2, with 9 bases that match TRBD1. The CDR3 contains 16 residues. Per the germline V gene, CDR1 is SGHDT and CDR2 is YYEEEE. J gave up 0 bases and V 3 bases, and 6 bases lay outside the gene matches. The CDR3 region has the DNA TGTGCCAGCAGCTCACAGGGGGCATCTCCTAACTATGGCTACACCTTC. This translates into CASSSQGASPNYGYTF.

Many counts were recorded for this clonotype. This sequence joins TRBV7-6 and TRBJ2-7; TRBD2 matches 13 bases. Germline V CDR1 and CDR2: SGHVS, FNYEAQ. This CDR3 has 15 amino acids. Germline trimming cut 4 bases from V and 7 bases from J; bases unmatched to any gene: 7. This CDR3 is CASSSRLAGGNEQYF. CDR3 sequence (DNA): TGTGCCAGCAGCTCACGACTAGCGGGGGGCAATGAGCAGTACTTC.

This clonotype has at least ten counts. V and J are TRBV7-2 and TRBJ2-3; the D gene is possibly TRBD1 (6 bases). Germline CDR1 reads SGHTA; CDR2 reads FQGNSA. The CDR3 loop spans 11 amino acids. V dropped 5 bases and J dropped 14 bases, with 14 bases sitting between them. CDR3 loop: CASSNPGQPYF. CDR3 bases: TGTGCCAGCAGCAACCCGGGACAACCGTATTTT. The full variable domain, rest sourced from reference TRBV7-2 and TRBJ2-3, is GAGVSQSPSNKVTEKGKDVELRCDPISGHTALYWYRQSLGQGLEFLIYFQGNSAPDKSGLPSDRFSAERTGGSVSTLTIQRTQQEDSAVYLCASSNPGQPYFGPGTRLTVL.

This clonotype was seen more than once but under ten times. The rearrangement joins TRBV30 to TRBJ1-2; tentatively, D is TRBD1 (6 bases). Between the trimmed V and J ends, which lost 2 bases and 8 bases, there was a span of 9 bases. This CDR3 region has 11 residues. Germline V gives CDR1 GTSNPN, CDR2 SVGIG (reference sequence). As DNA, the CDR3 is TGTGCCTGGAGTACTGGGGGCGGCTACACCTTC. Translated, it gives CAWSTGGGYTF.

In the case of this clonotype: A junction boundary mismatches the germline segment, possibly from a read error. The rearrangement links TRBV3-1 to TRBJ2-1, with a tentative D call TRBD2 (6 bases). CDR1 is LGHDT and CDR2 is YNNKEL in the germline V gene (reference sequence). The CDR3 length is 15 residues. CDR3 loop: CANSPAFGAGYEQFF. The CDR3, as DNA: TGTGCCAACAGCCCGGCGTTTGGAGCGGGCTATGAGCAGTTCTTC.

The CDR3, as DNA: TGTGCCAGCAGTCTCAGGACGGGCAATCATTCACCCCTCCACTTT. Protein: CASSLRTGNHSPLHF. The chain has TRBV9 and TRBJ1-6; D remains unclear. CDR1 is SGDLS and CDR2 is YYNGEE in the germline V gene. Trimming took 5 bases from V and 8 from J, leaving 17 bases between them. The CDR3 length is 15 residues.

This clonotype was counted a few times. The CDR3 DNA sequence: TGCAGTGCTAGAGTTGGCAGGGTAGTGGGGGGCAATCAGCCCCAGCATTTT. Its protein product is CSARVGRVVGGNQPQHF. The rearrangement joins TRBV20-1 to TRBJ1-5; possible D gene TRBD1, 5 bases. Germline loops: CDR1 DFQATT, CDR2 SNEGSKA (reference sequence). There are 17 residues in the CDR3. V was pared by 1 base and J by 2 bases, with 18 bases between.

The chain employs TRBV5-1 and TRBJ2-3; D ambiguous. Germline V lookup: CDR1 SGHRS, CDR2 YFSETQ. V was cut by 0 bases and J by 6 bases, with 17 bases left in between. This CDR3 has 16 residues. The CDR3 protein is CASSLEVVFGLDTQYF. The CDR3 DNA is TGCGCCAGCAGCTTGGAAGTGGTGTTCGGCTTGGATACGCAGTATTTT.

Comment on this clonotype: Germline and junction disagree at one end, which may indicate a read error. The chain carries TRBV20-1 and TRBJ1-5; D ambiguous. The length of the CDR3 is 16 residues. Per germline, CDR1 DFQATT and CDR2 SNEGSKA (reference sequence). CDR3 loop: CSASRTTPFGNQPRHF. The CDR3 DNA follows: TGCAGTGCTAGTCGGACGACCCCGTTCGGCAATCAGCCCCGGCATTTT.

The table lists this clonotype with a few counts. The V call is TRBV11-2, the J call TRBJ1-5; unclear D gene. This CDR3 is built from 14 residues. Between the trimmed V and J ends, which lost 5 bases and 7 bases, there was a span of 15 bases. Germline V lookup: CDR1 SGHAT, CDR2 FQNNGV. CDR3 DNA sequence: TGTGCCAGCAGCCCCCCGGGCCCAGGACAGCCCCAGCATTTT. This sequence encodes CASSPPGPGQPQHF.